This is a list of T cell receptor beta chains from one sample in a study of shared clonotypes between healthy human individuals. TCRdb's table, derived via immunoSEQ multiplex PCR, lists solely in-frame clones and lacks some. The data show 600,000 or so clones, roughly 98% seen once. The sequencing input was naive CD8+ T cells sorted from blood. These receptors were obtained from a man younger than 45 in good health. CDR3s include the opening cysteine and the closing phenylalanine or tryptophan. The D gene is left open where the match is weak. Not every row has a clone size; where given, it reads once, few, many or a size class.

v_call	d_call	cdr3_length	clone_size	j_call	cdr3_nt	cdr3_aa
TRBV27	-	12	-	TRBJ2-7	TGTGCCAGCAGTCTAGATGGGGACGAGCAGTACTTC	CASSLDGDEQYF
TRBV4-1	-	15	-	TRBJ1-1	TGCGCCAGCAGCCAAGATGAGGGGGGGAACACTGAAGCTTTCTTT	CASSQDEGGNTEAFF
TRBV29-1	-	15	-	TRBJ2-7	TGCAGCGTTGATTCCCAGGGGGGAAGCTCCTACGAGCAGTACTTC	CSVDSQGGSSYEQYF
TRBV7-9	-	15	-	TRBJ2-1	TGTGCCAGCAGCTTATTGGGGGAGACCCTCGATGAGCAGTTCTTC	CASSLLGETLDEQFF
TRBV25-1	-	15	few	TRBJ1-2	TGTGCCAGCAGGGGACCGGGACGTACTCACTATGGCTACACCTTC	CASRGPGRTHYGYTF
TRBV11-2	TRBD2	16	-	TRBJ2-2	TGTGCCAGCAGCCCTGCTAGCGGGAGGGTCCCCGGGGAGCTGTTTTTT	CASSPASGRVPGELFF
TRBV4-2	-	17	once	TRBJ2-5	TGTGCCAGCAGCCAAGATCTGGAGGGAGGACCGCGAGAGACCCAGTACTTC	CASSQDLEGGPRETQYF
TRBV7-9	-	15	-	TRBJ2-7	TGTGCCAGCAGCCCATCTATTGGGACCTCCTACGAGCAGTACTTC	CASSPSIGTSYEQYF
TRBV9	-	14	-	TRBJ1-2	TGTGCCAGCAGTCCACGCGGGACCGGCTATGGCTACACCTTC	CASSPRGTGYGYTF
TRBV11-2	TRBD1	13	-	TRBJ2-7	TGTGCCAGCAGCCTAACAGGGGGCTACGAGCAGTACTTC	CASSLTGGYEQYF
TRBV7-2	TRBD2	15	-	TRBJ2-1	TGTGCCAGCAGTAGGACGGGAGGGATTATGTATGAGCAGTTCTTC	CASSRTGGIMYEQFF
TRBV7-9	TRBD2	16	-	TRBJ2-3	TGTGCCAGCAGCGAGGGACTAGCGGGAGTTGTAGATACGCAGTATTTT	CASSEGLAGVVDTQYF
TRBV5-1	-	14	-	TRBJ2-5	TGCGCCAGCAGCTTGGCCGTGTTAGGAGAGACCCAGTACTTC	CASSLAVLGETQYF
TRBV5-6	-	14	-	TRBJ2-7	TGTGCCAGCAGCCTGTCCGGGAGCTCCTACGAGCAGTACTTC	CASSLSGSSYEQYF
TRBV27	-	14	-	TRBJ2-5	TGTGCCAGCAGTTTATTGGGGGAAGACGAGACCCAGTACTTC	CASSLLGEDETQYF